This T cell receptor (beta chain) was profiled in a study of blood T cell repertoires in COVID-19 (TCRdb year 2020). About the investigation overall: Samples from collaborators originated in the United States, Italy and Spain and spanned both the acute and convalescent phases of COVID-19. The prospective study material was composed of cDNA or gDNA derived from T cells, B-cell-depleted T cells, or PBMCs. The dataset comprised deeply sampled blood TCRbeta repertoires from subjects exposed to, actively infected with, or recovered from COVID-19. The repertoires were released in a freely available public database meant as a resource for research on the immune response to SARS-CoV-2. Sample metadata almost always included a de-identified subject ID, COVID-19 status, age in years and sex. Samples were obtained from the ongoing ImmuneRACE study (first 160 participants) and from 1,254 subjects provided by 6 global collaborators. Where available, HLA class I and class II types were taken from metadata supplied by the sample provider and were not determined by assay-based typing. What the research found in general, with its limitations: The amount of clinical and demographic metadata varied by source and participant and was provided uncurated.

The collaborating institutions used their own protocols to collect whole blood in K2EDTA tubes. For TCRbeta analysis, collaborator samples were shipped as frozen whole blood, as isolated PBMCs, or as DNA extracted from either sample type. Trimming takes 3 bases off V and 5 bases off J; junction bases not matched to a gene: 5. CDR1 and CDR2, per the germline V gene, are ENHRY and SYGVKD. The CDR3 goes from the cysteine to the phenylalanine over 14 residues. The entry retains the CDR3 DNA only, 42 bases that are in frame from base 1. In regard to this clone: Its target antigen remains unknown. No base quality information exists; no much larger clone differs at one position.

TCRbeta CDR3 regions were amplified from genomic DNA by means of the immunoSEQ Assay, a bias-controlled multiplex PCR. The paper's data handling went like this. Within the assay, amplification of reference gene primers was used to estimate how many nucleated cells each sample contained. To quantify the absolute abundance of each unique TCRbeta CDR3 rearrangement, sequence reads were collapsed and filtered. For each sample, productive Simpson clonality was calculated by taking the square root of Simpson's diversity index across productive rearrangements. Not all clones reach the TCRdb copy of this immuneACCESS table, which keeps in-frame sequences only. Checked studies attribute under half of the gap to unresolved V genes and leave the rest unexplained. Clonal size and the V and J genes are those of that table, whereas D and trimming came from the DNA. The sample includes fewer than 200,000 clones, with 76% observed a single time. The ten largest clones capture around 7.9% of the sample.

Sequencing input: peripheral blood. The TCR sequence derives from a woman in her 50s with active or convalescent COVID-19. The rearrangement combines TRBV10-3 with TRBJ2-3; 7 junctional bases match TRBD1. The DNA sequence is given as TGTGCCATCAGTGATGGGCCAGGGGGAGATACGCAGTATTTT. Its translation reads: CAISDGPGGDTQYF.